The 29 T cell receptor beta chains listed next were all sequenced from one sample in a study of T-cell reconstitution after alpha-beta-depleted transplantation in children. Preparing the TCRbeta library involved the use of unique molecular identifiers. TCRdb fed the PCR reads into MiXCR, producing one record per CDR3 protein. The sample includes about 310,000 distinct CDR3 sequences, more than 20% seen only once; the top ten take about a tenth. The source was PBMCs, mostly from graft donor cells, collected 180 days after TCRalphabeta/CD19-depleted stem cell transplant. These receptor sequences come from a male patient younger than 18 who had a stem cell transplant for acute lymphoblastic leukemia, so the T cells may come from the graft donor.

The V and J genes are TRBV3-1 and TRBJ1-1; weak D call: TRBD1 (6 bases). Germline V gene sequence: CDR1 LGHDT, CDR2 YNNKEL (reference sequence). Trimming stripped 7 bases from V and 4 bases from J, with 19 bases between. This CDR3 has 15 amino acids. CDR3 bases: TGTGCCAGCATACGCACAGGGATTCCCGGCACTGAAGCTTTCTTT. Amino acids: CASIRTGIPGTEAFF. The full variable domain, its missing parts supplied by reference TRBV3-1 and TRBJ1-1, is DTAVSQTPKYLVTQMGNDKSIKCEQNLGHDTMYWYKQDSKKFLKIMFSYNNKELIINETVPNRFSPKSPDKAHLNLHINSLELGDSAVYFCASIRTGIPGTEAFFGQGTRLTVV.

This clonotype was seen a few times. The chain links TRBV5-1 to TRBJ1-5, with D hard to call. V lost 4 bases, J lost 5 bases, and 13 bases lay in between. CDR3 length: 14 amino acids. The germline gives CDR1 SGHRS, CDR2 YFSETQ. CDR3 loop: CASSLSSWDQPQHF. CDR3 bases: TGCGCCAGCAGCCTTTCCTCTTGGGATCAGCCCCAGCATTTT.

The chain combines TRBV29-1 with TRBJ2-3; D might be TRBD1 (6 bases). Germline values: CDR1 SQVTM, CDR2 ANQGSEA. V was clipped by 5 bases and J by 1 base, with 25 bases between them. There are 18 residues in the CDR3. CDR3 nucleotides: TGCAGCGTTCTCTCCCTATATGGGTTACAGGGCGGCACAGATACGCAGTATTTT. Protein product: CSVLSLYGLQGGTDTQYF.

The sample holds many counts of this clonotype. The CDR3 nucleotides are TGTGCCAGCAGTTTCGGGCTAGCGAGTTACAATGAGCAGTTCTTC. It encodes CASSFGLASYNEQFF. This chain uses TRBV27 with TRBJ2-1; D possibly corresponds to TRBD2 (6 bases). Germline-derived CDR1 and CDR2 are MNHEY and SMNVEV (reference sequence). The V gene lost 3 bases and the J gene lost 4 bases, with 13 bases spanning the gap. This CDR3 is built from 15 residues.

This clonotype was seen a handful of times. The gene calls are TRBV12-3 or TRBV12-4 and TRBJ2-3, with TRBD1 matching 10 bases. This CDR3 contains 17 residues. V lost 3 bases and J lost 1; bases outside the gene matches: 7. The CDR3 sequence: CASSLRRTGGGTDTQYF. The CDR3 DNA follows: TGTGCCAGCAGTTTGAGAAGGACAGGGGGGGGCACAGATACGCAGTATTTT.

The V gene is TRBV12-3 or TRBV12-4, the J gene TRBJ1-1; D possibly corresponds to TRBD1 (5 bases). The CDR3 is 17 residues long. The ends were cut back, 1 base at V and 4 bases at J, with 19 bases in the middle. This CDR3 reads CASSLDRQYTLGTEAFF. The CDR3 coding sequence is TGTGCCAGCAGTTTAGACCGACAGTACACGCTGGGCACTGAAGCTTTCTTT.

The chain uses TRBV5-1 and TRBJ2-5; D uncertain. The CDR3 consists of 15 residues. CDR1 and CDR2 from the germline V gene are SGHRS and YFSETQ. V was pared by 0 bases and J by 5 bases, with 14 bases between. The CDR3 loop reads CASSLVPVLSETQYF. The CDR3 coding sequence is TGCGCCAGCAGCTTGGTCCCAGTCCTAAGCGAGACCCAGTACTTC.

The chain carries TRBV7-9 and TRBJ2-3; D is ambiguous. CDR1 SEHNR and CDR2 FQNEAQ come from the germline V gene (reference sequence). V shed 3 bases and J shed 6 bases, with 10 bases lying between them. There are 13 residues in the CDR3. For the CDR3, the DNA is TGTGCCAGCAGCTTTGGCCTCTCTGATACGCAGTATTTT. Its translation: CASSFGLSDTQYF. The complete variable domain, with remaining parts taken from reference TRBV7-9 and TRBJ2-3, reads DTGVSQNPRHKITKRGQNVTFRCDPISEHNRLYWYRQTLGQGPEFLTYFQNEAQLEKSRLLSDRFSAERPKGSFSTLEIQRTEQGDSAMYLCASSFGLSDTQYFGPGTRLTVL.

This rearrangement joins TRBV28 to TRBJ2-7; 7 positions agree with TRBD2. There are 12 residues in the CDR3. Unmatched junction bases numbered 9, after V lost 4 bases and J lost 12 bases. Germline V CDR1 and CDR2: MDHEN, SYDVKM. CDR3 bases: TGTGCCAGCAGTTCGGAGCCTAGCGGACGGTACTTC. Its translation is CASSSEPSGRYF. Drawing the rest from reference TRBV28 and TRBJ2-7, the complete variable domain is DVKVTQSSRYLVKRTGEKVFLECVQDMDHENMFWYRQDPGLGLRLIYFSYDVKMKEKGDIPEGYSVSREKKERFSLILESASTNQTSMYLCASSSEPSGRYFGPGTRLTVT.

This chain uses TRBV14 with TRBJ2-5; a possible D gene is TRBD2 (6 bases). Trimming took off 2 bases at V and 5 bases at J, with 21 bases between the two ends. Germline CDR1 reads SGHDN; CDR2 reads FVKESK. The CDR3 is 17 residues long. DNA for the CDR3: TGTGCCAGCAGCCAAAACCTTCTTTGGAGGGCGAGGGAGACCCAGTACTTC. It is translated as CASSQNLLWRARETQYF. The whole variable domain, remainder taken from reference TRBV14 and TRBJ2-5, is EAGVTQFPSHSVIEKGQTVTLRCDPISGHDNLYWYRRVMGKEIKFLLHFVKESKQDESGMPNNRFLAERTGGTYSTLKVQPAELEDSGVYFCASSQNLLWRARETQYFGPGTRLLVL.

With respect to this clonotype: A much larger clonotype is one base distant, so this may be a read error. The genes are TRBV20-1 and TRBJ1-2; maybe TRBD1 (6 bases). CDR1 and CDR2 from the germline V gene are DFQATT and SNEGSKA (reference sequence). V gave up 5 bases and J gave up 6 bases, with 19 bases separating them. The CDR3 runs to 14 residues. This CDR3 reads CSAGAIEWGHGYTF. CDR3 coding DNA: TGCAGTGCTGGAGCTATCGAATGGGGGCATGGCTACACCTTC.

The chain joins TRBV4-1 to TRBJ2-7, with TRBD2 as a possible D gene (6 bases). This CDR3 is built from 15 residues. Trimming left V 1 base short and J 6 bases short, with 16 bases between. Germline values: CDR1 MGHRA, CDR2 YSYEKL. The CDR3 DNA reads TGCGCCAGCAGCCAAGTGGGACTCGGACAACTCGAGCAGTACTTC. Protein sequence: CASSQVGLGQLEQYF.

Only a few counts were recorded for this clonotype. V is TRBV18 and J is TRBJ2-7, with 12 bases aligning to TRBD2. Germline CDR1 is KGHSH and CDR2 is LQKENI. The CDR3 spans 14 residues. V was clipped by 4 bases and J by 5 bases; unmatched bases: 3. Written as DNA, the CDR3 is TGTGCCAGCTCACAGACTAGCGGGAGTCACGAGCAGTACTTC. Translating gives CASSQTSGSHEQYF.

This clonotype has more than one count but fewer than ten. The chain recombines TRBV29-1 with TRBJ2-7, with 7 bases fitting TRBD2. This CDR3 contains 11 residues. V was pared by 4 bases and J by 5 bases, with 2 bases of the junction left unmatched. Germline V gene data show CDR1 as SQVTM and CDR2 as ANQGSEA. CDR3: CSVGEGNEQYF. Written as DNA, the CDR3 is TGCAGCGTTGGGGAGGGCAACGAGCAGTACTTC.

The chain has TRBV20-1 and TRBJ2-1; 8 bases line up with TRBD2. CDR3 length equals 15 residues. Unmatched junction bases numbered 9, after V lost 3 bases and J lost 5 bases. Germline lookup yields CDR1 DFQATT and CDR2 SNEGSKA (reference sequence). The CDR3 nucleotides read TGCAGTGCTAGCCTTCCGGGACTAGTCCACAATGAGCAGTTCTTC. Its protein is CSASLPGLVHNEQFF.

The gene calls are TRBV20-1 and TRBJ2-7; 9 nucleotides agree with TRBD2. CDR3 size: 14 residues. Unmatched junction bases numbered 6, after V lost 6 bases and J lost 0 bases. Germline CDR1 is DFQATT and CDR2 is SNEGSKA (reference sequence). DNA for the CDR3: TGCAGTGCCGGACTAGCGCAAGCCTCCTACGAGCAGTACTTC. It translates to CSAGLAQASYEQYF.

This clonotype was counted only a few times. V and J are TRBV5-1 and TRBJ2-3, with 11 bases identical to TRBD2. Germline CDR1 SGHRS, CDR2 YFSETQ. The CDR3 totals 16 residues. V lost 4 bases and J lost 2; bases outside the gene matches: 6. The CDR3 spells CASSTPTSGTTDTQYF. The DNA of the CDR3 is TGCGCCAGCAGCACCCCGACTAGCGGGACCACAGATACGCAGTATTTT. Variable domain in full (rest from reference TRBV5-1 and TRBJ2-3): KAGVTQTPRYLIKTRGQQVTLSCSPISGHRSVSWYQQTPGQGLQFLFEYFSETQRNKGNFPGRFSGRQFSNSRSEMNVSTLELGDSALYLCASSTPTSGTTDTQYFGPGTRLTVL.

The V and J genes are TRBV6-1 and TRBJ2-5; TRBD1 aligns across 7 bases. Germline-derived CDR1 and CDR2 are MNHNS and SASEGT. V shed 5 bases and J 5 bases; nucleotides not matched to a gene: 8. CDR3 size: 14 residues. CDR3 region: CASSRQGSWETQYF. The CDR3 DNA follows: TGTGCCAGCAGTCGACAGGGTAGTTGGGAGACCCAGTACTTC.

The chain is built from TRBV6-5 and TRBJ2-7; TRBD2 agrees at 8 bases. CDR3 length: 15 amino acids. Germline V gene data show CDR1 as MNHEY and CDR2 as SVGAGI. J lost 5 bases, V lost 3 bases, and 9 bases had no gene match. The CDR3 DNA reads TGTGCCAGCAGTTATAGCGGGGATCAGGCCCACGAGCAGTACTTC. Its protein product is CASSYSGDQAHEQYF.

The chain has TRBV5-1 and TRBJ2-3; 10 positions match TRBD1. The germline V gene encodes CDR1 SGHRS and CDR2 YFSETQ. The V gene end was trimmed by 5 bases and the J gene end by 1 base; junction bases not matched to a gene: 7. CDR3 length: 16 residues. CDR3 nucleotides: TGCGCCAGCAGGTCCCCCGGGACAGGGGGCACAGATACGCAGTATTTT. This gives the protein CASRSPGTGGTDTQYF.

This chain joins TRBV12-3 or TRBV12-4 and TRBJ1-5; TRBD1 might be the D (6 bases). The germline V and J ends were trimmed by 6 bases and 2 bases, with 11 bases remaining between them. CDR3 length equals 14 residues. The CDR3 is CASSTGFGNQPQHF. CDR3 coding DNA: TGTGCCAGCAGCACAGGGTTCGGCAATCAGCCCCAGCATTTT.

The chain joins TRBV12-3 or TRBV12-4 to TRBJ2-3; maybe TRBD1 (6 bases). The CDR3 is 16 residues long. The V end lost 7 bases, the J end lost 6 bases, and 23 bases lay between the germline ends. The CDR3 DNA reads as TGTGCCAGCACCCTTCCCTACAGGGCCCTTCTGGATACGCAGTATTTT. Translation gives CASTLPYRALLDTQYF.

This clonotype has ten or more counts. CDR3 DNA sequence: TGTGCCAGCAGTCCCCTAGGTCCCGGCGGAGATACGCAGTATTTT. This codes for CASSPLGPGGDTQYF. This chain joins TRBV7-9 and TRBJ2-3; D is unresolved. Germline V gives CDR1 SEHNR, CDR2 FQNEAQ (reference sequence). V shed 6 bases and J shed 5 bases, with 18 bases lying between them. The CDR3 is 15 amino acids. Combining the CDR3 with reference TRBV7-9 and TRBJ2-3 gives the whole variable domain DTGVSQNPRHKITKRGQNVTFRCDPISEHNRLYWYRQTLGQGPEFLTYFQNEAQLEKSRLLSDRFSAERPKGSFSTLEIQRTEQGDSAMYLCASSPLGPGGDTQYFGPGTRLTVL.

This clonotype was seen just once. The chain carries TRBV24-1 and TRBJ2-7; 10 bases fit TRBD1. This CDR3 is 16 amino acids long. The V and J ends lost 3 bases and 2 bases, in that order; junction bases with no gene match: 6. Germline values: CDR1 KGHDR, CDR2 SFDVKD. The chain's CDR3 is CATSDPSGTGAYEQYF. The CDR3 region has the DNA TGTGCCACCAGTGATCCCTCCGGGACAGGGGCCTACGAGCAGTACTTC.

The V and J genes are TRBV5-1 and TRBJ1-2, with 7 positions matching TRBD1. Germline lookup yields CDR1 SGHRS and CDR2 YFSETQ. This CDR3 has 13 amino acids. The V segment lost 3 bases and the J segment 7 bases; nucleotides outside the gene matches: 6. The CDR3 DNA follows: TGCGCCAGCAGCTGGGGACAGAAGCGTGGCTACACCTTC. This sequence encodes CASSWGQKRGYTF.

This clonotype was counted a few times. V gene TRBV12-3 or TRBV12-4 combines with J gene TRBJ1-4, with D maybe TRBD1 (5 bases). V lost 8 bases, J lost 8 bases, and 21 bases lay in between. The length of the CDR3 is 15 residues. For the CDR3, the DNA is TGTGCCAGCGCCGGCGAGGGGACCTCCGGAGAAAAACTGTTTTTT. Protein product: CASAGEGTSGEKLFF.

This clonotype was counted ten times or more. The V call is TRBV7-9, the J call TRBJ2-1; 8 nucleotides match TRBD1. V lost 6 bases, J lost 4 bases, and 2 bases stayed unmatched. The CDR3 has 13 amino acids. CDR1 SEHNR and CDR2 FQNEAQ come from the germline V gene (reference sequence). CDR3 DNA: TGTGCCAGCAGGGACAGGGAATACAATGAGCAGTTCTTC. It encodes CASRDREYNEQFF.

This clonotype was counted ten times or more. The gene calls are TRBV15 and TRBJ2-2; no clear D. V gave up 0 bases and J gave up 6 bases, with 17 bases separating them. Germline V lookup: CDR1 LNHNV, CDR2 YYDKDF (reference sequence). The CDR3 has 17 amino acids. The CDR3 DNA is TGTGCCACCAGCAGAGATCACGGCCACAGCCTGGCCGGGGAGCTGTTTTTT. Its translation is CATSRDHGHSLAGELFF.

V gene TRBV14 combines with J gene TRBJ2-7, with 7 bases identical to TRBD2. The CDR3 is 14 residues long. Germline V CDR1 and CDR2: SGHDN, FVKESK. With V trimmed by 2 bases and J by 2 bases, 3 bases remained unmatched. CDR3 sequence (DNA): TGTGCCAGCAGCCAAATCCTAGCGGCCTACGAGCAGTACTTC. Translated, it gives CASSQILAAYEQYF.